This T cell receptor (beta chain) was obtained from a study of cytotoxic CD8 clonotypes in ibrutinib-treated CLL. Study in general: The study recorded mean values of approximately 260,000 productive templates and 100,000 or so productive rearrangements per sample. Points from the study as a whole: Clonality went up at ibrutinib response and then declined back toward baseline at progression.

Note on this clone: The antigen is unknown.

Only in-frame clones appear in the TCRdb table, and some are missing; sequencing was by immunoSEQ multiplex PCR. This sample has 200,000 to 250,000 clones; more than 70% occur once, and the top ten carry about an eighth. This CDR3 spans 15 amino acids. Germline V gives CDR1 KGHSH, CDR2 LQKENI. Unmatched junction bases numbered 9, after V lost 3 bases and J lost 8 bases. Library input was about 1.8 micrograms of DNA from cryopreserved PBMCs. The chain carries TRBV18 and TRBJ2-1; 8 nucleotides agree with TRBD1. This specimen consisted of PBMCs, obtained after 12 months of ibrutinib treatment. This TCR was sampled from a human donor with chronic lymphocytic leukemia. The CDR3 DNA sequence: TGTGCCAGCTCACCTCTTGGACAGGGCTTCCATGAGCAGTTCTTC. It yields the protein CASSPLGQGFHEQFF.